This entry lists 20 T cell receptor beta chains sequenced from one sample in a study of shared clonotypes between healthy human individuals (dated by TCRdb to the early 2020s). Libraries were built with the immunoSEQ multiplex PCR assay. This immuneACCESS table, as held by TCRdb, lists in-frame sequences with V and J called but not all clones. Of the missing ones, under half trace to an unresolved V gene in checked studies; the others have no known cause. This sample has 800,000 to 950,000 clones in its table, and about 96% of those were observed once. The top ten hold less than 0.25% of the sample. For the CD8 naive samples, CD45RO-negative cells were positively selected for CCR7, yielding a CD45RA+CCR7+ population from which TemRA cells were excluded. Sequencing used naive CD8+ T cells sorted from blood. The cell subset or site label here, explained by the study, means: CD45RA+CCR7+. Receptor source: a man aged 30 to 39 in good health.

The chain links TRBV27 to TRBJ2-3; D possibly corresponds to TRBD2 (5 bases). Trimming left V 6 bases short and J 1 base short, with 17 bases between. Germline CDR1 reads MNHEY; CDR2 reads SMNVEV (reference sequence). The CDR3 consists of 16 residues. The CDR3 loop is CASRQNASLRTDTQYF. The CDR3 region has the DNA TGTGCCAGCAGACAAAATGCTAGCCTTCGCACAGATACGCAGTATTTT.

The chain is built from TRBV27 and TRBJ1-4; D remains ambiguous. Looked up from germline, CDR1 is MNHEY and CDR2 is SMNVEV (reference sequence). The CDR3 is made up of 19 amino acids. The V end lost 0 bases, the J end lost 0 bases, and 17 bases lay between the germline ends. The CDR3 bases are TGTGCCAGCAGTTTATCAAGACGAACGCTGGGGACAACTAATGAAAAACTGTTTTTT. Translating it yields CASSLSRRTLGTTNEKLFF.

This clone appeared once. The CDR3 DNA reads TGTGCCACCAGCAGAGTCAGCCCTAATGAAAAACTGTTTTTT. The encoded protein is CATSRVSPNEKLFF. The chain carries TRBV15 and TRBJ1-4; no definite D call. The CDR3 consists of 14 residues. CDR1 and CDR2 from the germline V gene are LNHNV and YYDKDF (reference sequence). Between the trimmed V and J ends, which lost 1 base and 3 bases, there was a span of 6 bases.

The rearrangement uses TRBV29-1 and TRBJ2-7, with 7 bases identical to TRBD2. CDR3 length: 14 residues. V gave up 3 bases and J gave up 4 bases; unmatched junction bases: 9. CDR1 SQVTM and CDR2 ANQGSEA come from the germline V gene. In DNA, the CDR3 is TGCAGCGTTGACTACGGGCAGGGACTATACGAGCAGTACTTC. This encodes CSVDYGQGLYEQYF.

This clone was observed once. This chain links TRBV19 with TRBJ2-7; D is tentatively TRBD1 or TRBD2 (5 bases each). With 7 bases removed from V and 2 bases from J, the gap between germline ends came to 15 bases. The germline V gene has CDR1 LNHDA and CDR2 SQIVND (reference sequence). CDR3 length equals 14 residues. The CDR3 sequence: CASNPGGTAYEQYF. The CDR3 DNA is TGTGCCAGTAATCCGGGTGGGACGGCCTACGAGCAGTACTTC. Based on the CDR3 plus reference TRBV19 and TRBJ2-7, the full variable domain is DGGITQSPKYLFRKEGQNVTLSCEQNLNHDAMYWYRQDPGQGLRLIYYSQIVNDFQKGDIAEGYSVSREKKESFPLTVTSAQKNPTAFYLCASNPGGTAYEQYFGPGTRLTVT.

CDR3 amino acids: CASSLRLAGGSYEQYF. In nucleotides, the CDR3 is TGCGCCAGCAGCTTGAGGCTAGCGGGCGGCTCCTACGAGCAGTACTTC. The V gene is TRBV5-1, the J gene TRBJ2-7; 8 nucleotides line up with TRBD2. The CDR3 totals 16 residues. The junction had 6 bases not matched to a gene; V was cut back by 1 base and J by 0 bases. Per the germline V gene, CDR1 is SGHRS and CDR2 is YFSETQ.

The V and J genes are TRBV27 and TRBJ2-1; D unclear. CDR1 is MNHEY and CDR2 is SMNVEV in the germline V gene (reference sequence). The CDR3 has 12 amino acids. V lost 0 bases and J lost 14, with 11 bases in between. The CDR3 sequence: CASSLSMGDEFF. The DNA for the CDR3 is TGTGCCAGCAGTTTATCGATGGGTGATGAGTTCTTC.

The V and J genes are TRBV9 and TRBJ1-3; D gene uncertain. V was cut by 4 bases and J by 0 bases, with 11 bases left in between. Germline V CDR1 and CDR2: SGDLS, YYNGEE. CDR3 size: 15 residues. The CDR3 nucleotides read TGTGCCAGCAGCACCCGGACCCACTCTGGAAACACCATATATTTT. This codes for CASSTRTHSGNTIYF.

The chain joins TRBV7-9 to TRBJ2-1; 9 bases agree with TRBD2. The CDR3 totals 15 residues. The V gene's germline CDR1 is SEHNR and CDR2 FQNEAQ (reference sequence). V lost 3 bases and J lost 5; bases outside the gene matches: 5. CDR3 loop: CASSFSGSADNEQFF. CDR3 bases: TGTGCCAGCAGCTTTAGCGGGAGCGCAGACAATGAGCAGTTCTTC.

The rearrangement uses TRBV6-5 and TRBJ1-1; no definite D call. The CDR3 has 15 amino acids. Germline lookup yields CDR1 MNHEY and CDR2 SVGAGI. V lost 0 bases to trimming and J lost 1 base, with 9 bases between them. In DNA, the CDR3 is TGTGCCAGCAGTTACTCGAGCCAGCAGAACACTGAAGCTTTCTTT. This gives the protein CASSYSSQQNTEAFF.

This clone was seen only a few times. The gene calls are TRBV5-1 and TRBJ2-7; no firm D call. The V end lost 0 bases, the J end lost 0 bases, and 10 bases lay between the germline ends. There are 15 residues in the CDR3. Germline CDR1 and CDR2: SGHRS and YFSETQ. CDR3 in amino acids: CASSLVPDSSYEQYF. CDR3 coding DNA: TGCGCCAGCAGCTTGGTGCCGGATAGCTCCTACGAGCAGTACTTC.

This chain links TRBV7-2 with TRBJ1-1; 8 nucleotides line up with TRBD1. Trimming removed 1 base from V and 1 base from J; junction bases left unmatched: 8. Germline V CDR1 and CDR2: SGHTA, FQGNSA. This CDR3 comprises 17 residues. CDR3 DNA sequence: TGTGCCAGCAGCTTAGTCGGTCAGGGGGCGGGGAACACTGAAGCTTTCTTT. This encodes CASSLVGQGAGNTEAFF.

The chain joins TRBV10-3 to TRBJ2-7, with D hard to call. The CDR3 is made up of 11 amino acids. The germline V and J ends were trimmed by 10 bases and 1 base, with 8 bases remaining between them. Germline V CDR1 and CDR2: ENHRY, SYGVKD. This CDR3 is CASFGSYEQYF. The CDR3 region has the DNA TGTGCCAGTTTCGGGTCCTACGAGCAGTACTTC.

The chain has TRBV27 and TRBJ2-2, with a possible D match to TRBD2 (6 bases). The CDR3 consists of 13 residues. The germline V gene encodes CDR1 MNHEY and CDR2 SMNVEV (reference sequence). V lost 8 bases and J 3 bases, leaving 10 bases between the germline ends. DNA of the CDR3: TGTGCCAGCGGAGGGACTTACACCGGGGAGCTGTTTTTT. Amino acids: CASGGTYTGELFF.

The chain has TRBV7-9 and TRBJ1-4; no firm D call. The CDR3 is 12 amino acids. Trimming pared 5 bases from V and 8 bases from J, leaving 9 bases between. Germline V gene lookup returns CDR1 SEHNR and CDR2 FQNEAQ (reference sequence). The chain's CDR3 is CASSVNVEKLFF. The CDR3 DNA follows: TGTGCCAGCAGCGTGAATGTCGAAAAACTGTTTTTT. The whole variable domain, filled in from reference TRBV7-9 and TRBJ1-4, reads DTGVSQNPRHKITKRGQNVTFRCDPISEHNRLYWYRQTLGQGPEFLTYFQNEAQLEKSRLLSDRFSAERPKGSFSTLEIQRTEQGDSAMYLCASSVNVEKLFFGSGTQLSVL.

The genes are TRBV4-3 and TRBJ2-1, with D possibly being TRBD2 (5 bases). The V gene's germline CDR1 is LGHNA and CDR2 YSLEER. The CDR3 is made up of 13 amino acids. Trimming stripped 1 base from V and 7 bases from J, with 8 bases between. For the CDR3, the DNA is TGCGCCAGCAGCCAAGCGGCGGGTAATGAGCAGTTCTTC. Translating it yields CASSQAAGNEQFF.

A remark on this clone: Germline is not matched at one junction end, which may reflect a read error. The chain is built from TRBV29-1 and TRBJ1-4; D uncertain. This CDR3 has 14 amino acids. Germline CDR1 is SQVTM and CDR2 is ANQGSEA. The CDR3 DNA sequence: TGCAGCGTGGAAGACCGGAACCATAATGAAAAACTGTTTTTT. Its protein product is CSVEDRNHNEKLFF.

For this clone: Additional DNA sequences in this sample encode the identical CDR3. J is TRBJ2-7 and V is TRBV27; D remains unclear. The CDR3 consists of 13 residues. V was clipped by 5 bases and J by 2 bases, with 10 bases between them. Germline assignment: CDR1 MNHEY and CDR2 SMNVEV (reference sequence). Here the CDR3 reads CASSLRRPYEQYF. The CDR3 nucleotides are TGTGCCAGCAGTCTTCGACGTCCCTACGAGCAGTACTTC.

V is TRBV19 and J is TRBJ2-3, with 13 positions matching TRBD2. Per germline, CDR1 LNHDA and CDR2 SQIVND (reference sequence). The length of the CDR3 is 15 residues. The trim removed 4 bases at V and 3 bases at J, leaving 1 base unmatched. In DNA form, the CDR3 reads TGTGCCAGTAGTAAACTAGCGGGAGGGACAGATACGCAGTATTTT. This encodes CASSKLAGGTDTQYF.

The CDR3 reads CSGEDGTSGIYEQFF. The CDR3 nucleotides read TGCAGCGGCGAGGATGGGACTAGCGGGATTTATGAGCAGTTCTTC. The V call is TRBV29-1, the J call TRBJ2-1, with 13 positions matching TRBD2. J was trimmed by 8 bases and V by 7 bases; bases with no gene match: 11. The CDR3 covers 15 residues. Germline loops: CDR1 SQVTM, CDR2 ANQGSEA.